The T cell receptor beta chain under discussion was sequenced for a study of cytomegalovirus exposure and HLA in healthy donors. About this clone: The antigen is undetermined.

Findings and caveats of the study: CMV antigen specificity was confirmed in vitro for a few CMV-associated chains. Analyzed later, association rates of TCRs varied across HLA loci, with DRB1 most and HLA-C fewest.

Both 60 Vbeta primers and 13 Jbeta primers went into the PCR. Method: immunoSEQ multiplex PCR; TCRdb's copy keeps in-frame clones and lacks some. The sample records some 170,000 clones, around 83% being singletons. Every donor was a healthy person donating bone marrow. This TCR was sampled from a girl aged 2 to 10 in good health and CMV-seropositive. The sample was PBMCs.

The CDR3: CASSPSGQGNQPQHF. CDR3 DNA: TGCGCCAGCAGCCCCTCTGGACAGGGCAATCAGCCCCAGCATTTT. V is TRBV4-1 and J is TRBJ1-5; 7 positions agree with TRBD1. V dropped 4 bases and J dropped 2; count of bases not matched to a gene: 5. The length of the CDR3 is 15 residues. Germline loops: CDR1 MGHRA, CDR2 YSYEKL.